This TCR beta chain was profiled in a study of regulatory T cells in long-lasting Graves disease. CDR1 and CDR2 (germline): MNHEY, SMNVEV (reference sequence). The length of the CDR3 is 15 residues. The V and J ends lost 3 bases and 9 bases respectively, with 15 bases between them. Sequencing libraries for TCR beta were prepared with iRepertoire HTBI primers and Arm-PCR of CDR3 regions. In TCRdb, the multiplex PCR reads were re-called with MiXCR into one record per CDR3 protein. The table lists over 300,000 distinct CDR3 sequences, about 14% of them singletons. This clonotype appeared a few times. The time point here: newly diagnosed GD, antithyroid drugs for less than 3 months. The TCR library was prepared using RNA isolated from PBMCs.

The material sequenced was peripheral blood mononuclear cells (PBMCs), taken at new diagnosis, from a patient treated with antithyroid drugs. This clonotype was sampled from a female donor with Graves disease. This chain connects TRBV27 to TRBJ1-6; D not certain. CDR3 nucleotide sequence: TGTGCCAGCAGTTTTCGAAAGGGTGGGATTTCACCCCTCCACTTT. This sequence encodes CASSFRKGGISPLHF.